The rows below give T cell receptor beta chains drawn from one sample of a study of OX40 agonist ivuxolimab in advanced cancers. Sequencing was performed with immunoSEQ multiplex PCR; in TCRdb, only in-frame clones are kept and a portion is missing. The sample has some 150,000 clones, approximately 90% seen once. Here the sequenced sample was CD4+ or CD8+ T cells sorted from blood, taken in a trial of the OX40 agonist ivuxolimab. The receptor set was obtained from an adult with an advanced solid tumor such as melanoma, head and neck, liver or kidney cancer. The CDR3 runs from the conserved cysteine through the conserved F or W. The order of the fields is V gene, D gene, clone size, J gene, CDR3 protein, CDR3 DNA. The D gene is left open where the match is weak. Not every row has a clone size; where given, it reads once, few, many or a size class.

V gene: TRBV15
D gene: TRBD2
clone size: -
J gene: TRBJ2-1
CDR3 protein: CATSSPGGGLSYNEQFF
CDR3 DNA: TGTGCCACCAGCAGCCCCGGGGGAGGGCTCTCCTACAATGAGCAGTTCTTC

V gene: TRBV19
D gene: -
clone size: -
J gene: TRBJ1-4
CDR3 protein: CASSSVPGLQNEKLFF
CDR3 DNA: TGTGCCAGTAGCAGCGTACCGGGACTGCAAAATGAAAAACTGTTTTTT

V gene: TRBV9
D gene: TRBD2
clone size: -
J gene: TRBJ2-7
CDR3 protein: CASSPTSGSIYEQYF
CDR3 DNA: TGTGCCAGCAGCCCGACTAGCGGGAGTATTTACGAGCAGTACTTC

V gene: TRBV7-3
D gene: -
clone size: -
J gene: TRBJ2-3
CDR3 protein: CASSLDRSTDTQYF
CDR3 DNA: TGTGCCAGCAGCCTCGACAGGAGCACAGATACGCAGTATTTT

V gene: TRBV30
D gene: TRBD1
clone size: -
J gene: TRBJ1-4
CDR3 protein: CACRGDFEKLFF
CDR3 DNA: TGTGCCTGCAGGGGGGATTTCGAAAAACTGTTTTTT

V gene: TRBV19
D gene: -
clone size: -
J gene: TRBJ2-3
CDR3 protein: CASSRKRTSTDTQYF
CDR3 DNA: TGTGCCAGTAGCCGTAAGCGGACTAGCACAGATACGCAGTATTTT

V gene: TRBV5-1
D gene: -
clone size: once
J gene: TRBJ2-3
CDR3 protein: CASSPGPTDTQYF
CDR3 DNA: TGCGCCAGCAGCCCTGGACCAACAGATACGCAGTATTTT

V gene: TRBV5-1
D gene: TRBD2
clone size: -
J gene: TRBJ2-7
CDR3 protein: CASSAGVSGTYEQYF
CDR3 DNA: TGCGCCAGCAGCGCGGGAGTTAGCGGGACGTACGAGCAGTACTTC

V gene: TRBV6-5
D gene: TRBD1
clone size: -
J gene: TRBJ1-2
CDR3 protein: CASSPRTGIYGYTF
CDR3 DNA: TGTGCCAGCAGCCCTAGGACAGGGATCTATGGCTACACCTTC

V gene: TRBV5-1
D gene: -
clone size: -
J gene: TRBJ2-2
CDR3 protein: CASSPTSAGELFF
CDR3 DNA: TGCGCCAGCAGCCCCACGTCGGCCGGGGAGCTGTTTTTT

V gene: TRBV19
D gene: TRBD1
clone size: -
J gene: TRBJ1-5
CDR3 protein: CASSSQGEGAYGNQPQHF
CDR3 DNA: TGTGCCAGTAGTAGCCAGGGGGAAGGGGCATATGGCAATCAGCCCCAGCATTTT

V gene: TRBV7-3
D gene: TRBD1
clone size: -
J gene: TRBJ2-5
CDR3 protein: CASSEGQVLQKTQYF
CDR3 DNA: TGTGCCAGCAGCGAAGGACAGGTCTTGCAAAAGACCCAGTACTTC

V gene: TRBV19
D gene: -
clone size: -
J gene: TRBJ2-2
CDR3 protein: CASRLRDSTGELFF
CDR3 DNA: TGTGCCAGTAGACTCAGGGACTCCACCGGGGAGCTGTTTTTT

V gene: TRBV29-1
D gene: -
clone size: -
J gene: TRBJ1-1
CDR3 protein: CSVHHQSRPTEAFF
CDR3 DNA: TGCAGCGTCCACCATCAAAGTAGGCCCACTGAAGCTTTCTTT

V gene: TRBV10-3
D gene: TRBD1
clone size: -
J gene: TRBJ2-5
CDR3 protein: CAISEGTAKETQYF
CDR3 DNA: TGTGCCATCAGTGAAGGGACAGCCAAAGAGACCCAGTACTTC

V gene: TRBV6-1
D gene: -
clone size: -
J gene: TRBJ1-3
CDR3 protein: CASSERGRGAGNTIYF
CDR3 DNA: TGTGCCAGCAGTGAAAGAGGCAGGGGAGCTGGAAACACCATATATTTT

V gene: TRBV4-1
D gene: -
clone size: -
J gene: TRBJ2-7
CDR3 protein: CASSQTGSYEQYF
CDR3 DNA: TGCGCCAGCAGCCAAACAGGTTCCTACGAGCAGTACTTC

V gene: TRBV28
D gene: -
clone size: -
J gene: TRBJ2-1
CDR3 protein: CASSLSGGGTNEQFF
CDR3 DNA: TGTGCCAGCAGTTTATCCGGAGGGGGGACCAATGAGCAGTTCTTC

V gene: TRBV28
D gene: -
clone size: -
J gene: TRBJ2-5
CDR3 protein: CASSPPPVETQYF
CDR3 DNA: TGTGCCAGCAGTCCCCCCCCGGTCGAGACCCAGTACTTC

V gene: TRBV9
D gene: TRBD2
clone size: -
J gene: TRBJ2-1
CDR3 protein: CASSAAGTSVLNEQFF
CDR3 DNA: TGTGCCAGCAGCGCCGCGGGGACTAGCGTATTGAATGAGCAGTTCTTC

V gene: TRBV7-3
D gene: -
clone size: -
J gene: TRBJ2-2
CDR3 protein: CASSRSTTGELFF
CDR3 DNA: TGTGCCAGCAGCCGGAGTACCACCGGGGAGCTGTTTTTT

V gene: TRBV6-5
D gene: TRBD1
clone size: once
J gene: TRBJ1-6
CDR3 protein: CASREGGGNSPLHF
CDR3 DNA: TGTGCCAGCAGGGAAGGGGGCGGTAATTCACCCCTCCACTTT

V gene: TRBV5-6
D gene: TRBD1
clone size: -
J gene: TRBJ2-7
CDR3 protein: CASTRRGTGKYEQYF
CDR3 DNA: TGTGCCAGCACCCGCCGGGGGACAGGGAAATACGAGCAGTACTTC

V gene: TRBV18
D gene: -
clone size: -
J gene: TRBJ1-2
CDR3 protein: CASSQDGNYGYTF
CDR3 DNA: TGTGCCAGCTCACAGGACGGTAACTATGGCTACACCTTC

V gene: TRBV25-1
D gene: TRBD2
clone size: -
J gene: TRBJ2-1
CDR3 protein: CASIPHGGGGPGEQFF
CDR3 DNA: TGTGCCAGCATTCCACACGGTGGGGGAGGGCCGGGTGAGCAGTTCTTC

V gene: TRBV25-1
D gene: -
clone size: -
J gene: TRBJ1-2
CDR3 protein: CASSESQGGNYGYTF
CDR3 DNA: TGTGCCAGCAGTGAGTCCCAGGGAGGGAACTATGGCTACACCTTC

V gene: TRBV10-3
D gene: -
clone size: -
J gene: TRBJ2-3
CDR3 protein: CAMGNTDTQYF
CDR3 DNA: TGTGCCATGGGTAACACAGATACGCAGTATTTT

V gene: TRBV5-5
D gene: TRBD2
clone size: -
J gene: TRBJ2-7
CDR3 protein: CASSFEFSGAYEQYF
CDR3 DNA: TGTGCCAGCAGCTTCGAATTTAGCGGGGCATACGAGCAGTACTTC

V gene: TRBV19
D gene: -
clone size: -
J gene: TRBJ1-5
CDR3 protein: CASSIAATENQPQHF
CDR3 DNA: TGTGCCAGTAGTATAGCCGCGACAGAAAATCAGCCCCAGCATTTT

V gene: TRBV25-1
D gene: -
clone size: -
J gene: TRBJ1-1
CDR3 protein: CASSEGGRTEAFF
CDR3 DNA: TGTGCCAGCAGTGAGGGGGGAAGGACTGAAGCTTTCTTT

V gene: TRBV19
D gene: TRBD1
clone size: -
J gene: TRBJ1-1
CDR3 protein: CASSIGDRETEAFF
CDR3 DNA: TGTGCCAGTAGTATTGGGGACAGGGAGACTGAAGCTTTCTTT

V gene: TRBV19
D gene: -
clone size: -
J gene: TRBJ2-1
CDR3 protein: CASSLLYNEQFF
CDR3 DNA: TGTGCCAGTAGTCTTCTCTACAATGAGCAGTTCTTC

V gene: TRBV6-4
D gene: -
clone size: -
J gene: TRBJ2-2
CDR3 protein: CASSEGVNTGELFF
CDR3 DNA: TGTGCCAGCAGTGAAGGGGTGAACACCGGGGAGCTGTTTTTT